These T cell receptor beta chains were read from a single sample in a study of blood T cell repertoires in COVID-19. Libraries were prepared by immunoSEQ multiplex PCR; TCRdb keeps only in-frame clonotypes and omits some of them. The sample contains approximately 45,000 clones, about nine tenths of which appear only once. Sequencing was carried out using peripheral blood. The receptor source for this set is a woman older than 75 with COVID-19, enrolled during active disease. CDR3s include the opening cysteine and the closing phenylalanine or tryptophan. The D gene is left open where the match is weak. Size is omitted from some rows. Given values are once, few, many or a class for expanded clones.

d_gene	len	v_gene	abundance	j_gene	CDR3aa	CDR3nt
-	13	TRBV11-2	-	TRBJ1-5	CASSLALNQPQHF	TGTGCCAGCAGCTTAGCCCTCAATCAGCCCCAGCATTTT
-	15	TRBV27	-	TRBJ2-6	CASRAPMAGANVLTF	TGTGCCAGCAGGGCCCCGATGGCTGGGGCCAACGTCCTGACTTTC
TRBD1	17	TRBV19	-	TRBJ1-5	CASSPKDRGNSNQPQHF	TGTGCCAGTAGTCCGAAGGACAGGGGAAATAGCAATCAGCCCCAGCATTTT
TRBD2	15	TRBV25-1	-	TRBJ2-1	CASSRLAGVDNEQFF	TGTGCCAGCAGCCGATTAGCGGGGGTGGACAATGAGCAGTTCTTC
-	11	TRBV5-8	-	TRBJ1-5	CASSSGQPQHF	TGTGCCAGCAGCTCCGGTCAGCCCCAGCATTTT
-	14	TRBV29-1	-	TRBJ2-2	CSVERRANTGELFF	TGCAGCGTTGAACGTCGGGCGAACACCGGGGAGCTGTTTTTT
-	15	TRBV6-5	-	TRBJ1-2	CASSYLISGDYGYTF	TGTGCCAGCAGTTACCTCATTTCAGGGGACTATGGCTACACCTTC
TRBD2	17	TRBV5-1	once	TRBJ2-7	CASSLGTSGIRGYEQYF	TGCGCCAGCAGCTTAGGGACTAGCGGGATTAGGGGATACGAGCAGTACTTC
TRBD2	15	TRBV6-5	few	TRBJ2-7	CASRGTSGRVYEQYF	TGTGCCAGCAGGGGGACTAGCGGGAGGGTATACGAGCAGTACTTC
-	17	TRBV19	-	TRBJ1-1	CASSIVGVSGTNTEAFF	TGTGCCAGTAGTATTGTTGGCGTGTCAGGGACAAACACTGAAGCTTTCTTT
-	13	TRBV20-1	-	TRBJ2-3	CSASLQVTDTQYF	TGCAGTGCTAGTTTGCAGGTCACAGATACGCAGTATTTT
-	16	TRBV5-1	-	TRBJ2-1	CASSRGGGPGYNEQFF	TGCGCCAGCAGCCGGGGAGGGGGGCCTGGCTACAATGAGCAGTTCTTC
TRBD1	15	TRBV27	-	TRBJ2-7	CASSLVQGSTYEQYF	TGTGCCAGCAGTTTGGTACAGGGGAGCACCTACGAGCAGTACTTC
TRBD1	16	TRBV5-1	-	TRBJ1-1	CASSLGQGARSTEAFF	TGCGCCAGCAGCTTAGGACAGGGGGCAAGGAGCACTGAAGCTTTCTTT
TRBD2	17	TRBV5-1	-	TRBJ2-1	CASSRRTTSGGGHEQFF	TGCGCCAGCAGCAGACGAACCACTAGCGGTGGAGGCCATGAGCAGTTCTTC
TRBD1	12	TRBV6-5	-	TRBJ1-2	CASRGQGHGYTF	TGTGCCAGCAGGGGACAGGGCCATGGCTACACCTTC